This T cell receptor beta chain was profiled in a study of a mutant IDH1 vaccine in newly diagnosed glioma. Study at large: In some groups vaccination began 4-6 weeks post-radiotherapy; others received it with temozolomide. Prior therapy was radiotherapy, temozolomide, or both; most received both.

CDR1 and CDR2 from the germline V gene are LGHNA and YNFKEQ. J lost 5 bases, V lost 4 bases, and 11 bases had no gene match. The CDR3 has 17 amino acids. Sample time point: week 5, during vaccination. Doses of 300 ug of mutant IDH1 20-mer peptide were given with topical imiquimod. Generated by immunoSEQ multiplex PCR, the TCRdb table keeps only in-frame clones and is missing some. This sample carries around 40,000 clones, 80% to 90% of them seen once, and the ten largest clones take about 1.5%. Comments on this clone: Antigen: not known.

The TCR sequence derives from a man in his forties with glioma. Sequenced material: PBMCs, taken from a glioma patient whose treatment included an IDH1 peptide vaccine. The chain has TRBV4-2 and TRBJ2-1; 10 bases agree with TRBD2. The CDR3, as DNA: TGTGCCAGCAGCCCCTCCTCCAGGACTAGCGGAAACAATGAGCAGTTCTTC. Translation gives CASSPSSRTSGNNEQFF.